A single sample is the source of the 6 T cell receptor beta chains below, sequenced in a study of T cell clones after liver transplantation. Using immunoSEQ multiplex PCR, the repertoire was profiled, and TCRdb retains in-frame clones only, with some absent. The sample carries approximately 100,000 clones, around 80% recorded once. Sequences were derived from CD4+ T cells from blood, sampled about 50 months after liver transplant. Every receptor here comes from a human patient who received a liver transplant. The T cells may come from the graft donor.

The sample holds one count of this clone. This rearrangement joins TRBV7-9 to TRBJ2-1, with 8 bases that match TRBD1. Germline lookup yields CDR1 SEHNR and CDR2 FQNEAQ (reference sequence). The CDR3 extends over 13 amino acids. V trimming: 8 bases; J trimming: 6 bases; junction bases outside the gene matches: 6. The CDR3: CASGQGAGNEQFF. The CDR3 coding sequence is TGTGCCAGCGGGCAGGGGGCTGGCAATGAGCAGTTCTTC.

The chain combines TRBV5-1 with TRBJ2-5; 7 bases agree with TRBD1. The CDR3 runs to 14 residues. The junction had 4 bases not matched to a gene; V was cut back by 3 bases and J by 2 bases. Germline V gene sequence: CDR1 SGHRS, CDR2 YFSETQ. The CDR3 protein is CASSWGQTQETQYF. The CDR3 coding sequence is TGCGCCAGCAGCTGGGGACAGACACAAGAGACCCAGTACTTC.

The chain is built from TRBV7-8 and TRBJ2-7, with D possibly TRBD1 on 5 matching bases. The CDR3 length is 13 residues. The ends were cut back, 5 bases at V and 0 bases at J, with 8 bases in the middle. Germline CDR1 reads SGHVS; CDR2 reads FQNEAQ. The CDR3 region is CASSRQSSYEQYF. The CDR3 DNA is TGTGCCAGCAGCCGACAGAGCTCCTACGAGCAGTACTTC. The full variable domain, in which reference TRBV7-8 and TRBJ2-7 provide the parts outside the CDR3, is GAGVSQSPRYKVAKRGQDVALRCDPISGHVSLFWYQQALGQGPEFLTYFQNEAQLDKSGLPSDRFFAERPEGSVSTLKIQRTQQEDSAVYLCASSRQSSYEQYFGPGTRLTVT.

The V call is TRBV6-5, the J call TRBJ2-7, with 7 bases aligning to TRBD1. V gave up 5 bases and J gave up 3 bases; unmatched junction bases: 7. CDR1 MNHEY and CDR2 SVGAGI come from the germline V gene. The CDR3 extends over 14 amino acids. The CDR3 DNA reads TGTGCCAGCAGTAAGACAGGGTTGAGCTACGAGCAGTACTTC. Translated: CASSKTGLSYEQYF.

This chain links TRBV9 with TRBJ1-2; the D gene is possibly TRBD1 (5 bases). Germline V gene lookup returns CDR1 SGDLS and CDR2 YYNGEE. The CDR3 is 15 amino acids. V was trimmed by 2 bases and J by 5 bases, leaving 16 bases between them. CDR3: CASSVGSGPTYGYTF. In nucleotides, the CDR3 is TGTGCCAGCAGCGTGGGATCGGGACCGACTTATGGCTACACCTTC.

V is TRBV9 and J is TRBJ2-7; 11 bases agree with TRBD1. The CDR3 length is 14 residues. The germline V gene encodes CDR1 SGDLS and CDR2 YYNGEE. The junction had 3 bases not matched to a gene; V was cut back by 3 bases and J by 4 bases. CDR3 coding DNA: TGTGCCAGCAGCGCAGGGACAGGGGGTTACGAGCAGTACTTC. It is translated as CASSAGTGGYEQYF.